These 14 T cell receptor beta chains were sequenced from one sample in a study of blood T cell repertoires in COVID-19. The assay was immunoSEQ multiplex PCR, and TCRdb's table has in-frame clones only and misses some. The repertoire includes about 210,000 clones, around nine tenths of them detected once, and over 2.5% sits in the top ten. The sample comprised peripheral blood. The receptors come from a man aged 55 to 70 with acute or convalescent COVID-19.

V and J are TRBV15 and TRBJ1-2, with a possible D match to TRBD1 (6 bases). Trimming took 3 bases from V and 2 from J, leaving 16 bases between them. This CDR3 comprises 16 residues. Germline CDR1 LNHNV, CDR2 YYDKDF (reference sequence). The CDR3 loop is CATSSPGQGINYGYTF. CDR3 nucleotide sequence: TGTGCCACCAGCAGCCCGGGGCAGGGGATAAACTATGGCTACACCTTC. The variable domain in full, with the rest retrieved from reference TRBV15 and TRBJ1-2, is DAMVIQNPRYQVTQFGKPVTLSCSQTLNHNVMYWYQQKSSQAPKLLFHYYDKDFNNEADTPDNFQSRRPNTSFCFLDIRSPGLGDTAMYLCATSSPGQGINYGYTFGSGTRLTVV.

The rearrangement uses TRBV14 and TRBJ2-2, with D uncertain. Trimming cost V 1 base and J 6 bases, with 15 bases left between them. Germline V gene sequence: CDR1 SGHDN, CDR2 FVKESK. The length of the CDR3 is 16 residues. The CDR3 here is CASSQVRSPAAGELFF. CDR3 nucleotide sequence: TGTGCCAGCAGCCAAGTTCGGAGCCCCGCGGCCGGGGAGCTGTTTTTT. Supplemented by reference TRBV14 and TRBJ2-2, the full variable domain reads EAGVTQFPSHSVIEKGQTVTLRCDPISGHDNLYWYRRVMGKEIKFLLHFVKESKQDESGMPNNRFLAERTGGTYSTLKVQPAELEDSGVYFCASSQVRSPAAGELFFGEGSRLTVL.

V and J are TRBV6-1 and TRBJ2-2; a weak D match, TRBD2 (6 bases). V was trimmed by 0 bases and J by 4 bases, leaving 15 bases between them. Germline V gives CDR1 MNHNS, CDR2 SASEGT. The CDR3 runs to 17 residues. The CDR3 nucleotides are TGTGCCAGCAGTGAAGCGCTTCCACTGGGGGGCACCGGGGAGCTGTTTTTT. Translation gives CASSEALPLGGTGELFF.

The rearrangement joins TRBV2 to TRBJ2-2; 7 positions agree with TRBD1. J gave up 2 bases and V 7 bases, and 4 bases lay outside the gene matches. Germline CDR1 and CDR2: SNHLY and FYNNEI. This CDR3 is 14 amino acids long. The CDR3 reads CASKGQTNTGELFF. DNA for the CDR3: TGTGCCAGCAAGGGACAGACTAACACCGGGGAGCTGTTTTTT.

The gene calls are TRBV6-5 and TRBJ2-7; 8 nucleotides line up with TRBD1. CDR3 length: 13 residues. The germline CDR1 and CDR2 sequences are MNHEY and SVGAGI. Germline trimming cut 7 bases from V and 5 bases from J; bases unmatched to any gene: 7. DNA of the CDR3: TGTGCCAGCATCCCCCAGGGGGCCCACGAGCAGTACTTC. Translation gives CASIPQGAHEQYF.

The chain carries TRBV7-2 and TRBJ1-5, with D possibly being TRBD1 (5 bases). CDR1 and CDR2 (germline): SGHTA, FQGNSA. The CDR3 consists of 14 residues. V shed 1 base and J shed 8 bases, with 12 bases lying between them. CDR3 in DNA: TGTGCCAGCAGCTTAGGGGGGAGGGGTGAGCCCCAGCATTTT. Residues: CASSLGGRGEPQHF.

The CDR3 protein is CASSDYWSGELFF. The CDR3 DNA is TGTGCCAGCAGTGATTACTGGTCCGGGGAGCTGTTTTTT. The rearrangement links TRBV6-1 to TRBJ2-2; D unclear. This CDR3 comprises 13 residues. Trimming pared 3 bases from V and 6 bases from J, leaving 8 bases between. Germline values: CDR1 MNHNS, CDR2 SASEGT.

This chain uses TRBV14 with TRBJ1-2, with D perhaps TRBD1 (6 bases). V lost 0 bases, J lost 8 bases, and 19 bases lay in between. CDR3 length: 16 amino acids. The germline V gene has CDR1 SGHDN and CDR2 FVKESK. CDR3 loop: CASSQDIIRGGGGYTF. The CDR3 region has the DNA TGTGCCAGCAGCCAAGATATTATTAGGGGGGGCGGCGGCTACACCTTC.

The V and J genes are TRBV29-1 and TRBJ2-7; 9 positions agree with TRBD1. The CDR3 spans 14 residues. Germline lookup yields CDR1 SQVTM and CDR2 ANQGSEA. The V gene end was trimmed by 2 bases and the J gene end by 1 base; junction bases not matched to a gene: 3. The DNA for the CDR3 is TGCAGCGTTGAATCGACAGGGGGGTCCTACGAGCAGTACTTC. Its translation is CSVESTGGSYEQYF.

This chain links TRBV7-3 with TRBJ2-2; 7 bases are a match to TRBD1. The CDR3 length is 19 residues. The V gene's germline CDR1 is SGHTA and CDR2 FQGTGA. The ends lost 5 bases at V and 4 bases at J; junction bases unmatched: 19. This CDR3 is CASSPLLGGVDDSTGELFF. As DNA, the CDR3 is TGTGCCAGCAGCCCCCTTTTAGGGGGCGTCGATGATAGCACCGGGGAGCTGTTTTTT.

The gene calls are TRBV10-3 and TRBJ1-6; no clear D. In germline, CDR1 is ENHRY, CDR2 SYGVKD. Deletions cut 0 bases from V and 8 bases from J, with 14 bases between. The CDR3 length is 16 residues. CDR3 protein: CAISESSVRPDSPLHF. DNA of the CDR3: TGTGCCATCAGTGAGTCGAGTGTCAGGCCCGATTCACCCCTCCACTTT.

The J gene is TRBJ2-2, the V gene TRBV2; D may be TRBD1 (6 bases). The CDR3 consists of 15 residues. Between the trimmed V and J ends, which lost 10 bases and 4 bases, there was a span of 19 bases. Looked up from germline, CDR1 is SNHLY and CDR2 is FYNNEI. CDR3 nucleotide sequence: TGTGCCACTACCGGTGGGGGCCTCCTCACCGGGGAGCTGTTTTTT. It translates to CATTGGGLLTGELFF.

The chain employs TRBV24-1 and TRBJ2-3, with 12 bases fitting TRBD1. CDR3 size: 20 residues. V dropped 5 bases and J dropped 1; count of bases not matched to a gene: 15. The germline V gene encodes CDR1 KGHDR and CDR2 SFDVKD. The CDR3 region has the DNA TGTGCCACCAGTGCCGCCGGGACAGGGGGCGGAAAAGGGGGCACAGATACGCAGTATTTT. It translates to CATSAAGTGGGKGGTDTQYF.

V is TRBV6-2 or TRBV6-3 and J is TRBJ1-2; D remains unclear. Germline V CDR1 and CDR2: MNHEY, SVGEGT. V was cut by 0 bases and J by 0 bases, with 8 bases left in between. This CDR3 contains 15 residues. The DNA for the CDR3 is TGTGCCAGCAGTTACTCGGCAGACACTAACTATGGCTACACCTTC. As protein: CASSYSADTNYGYTF.